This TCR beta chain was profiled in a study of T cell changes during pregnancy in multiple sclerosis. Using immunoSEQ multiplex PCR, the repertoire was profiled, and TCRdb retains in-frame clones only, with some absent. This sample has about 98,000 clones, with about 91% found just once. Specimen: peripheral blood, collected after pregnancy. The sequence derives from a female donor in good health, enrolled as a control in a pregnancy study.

The CDR3 DNA is TGTGCCAGCAGCGGACAGGGGAAGATAGGAGGAAACACCATATATTTT. This translates into CASSGQGKIGGNTIYF. The chain links TRBV5-4 to TRBJ1-3; TRBD1 agrees at 9 bases. There are 16 residues in the CDR3. The junction had 9 bases not matched to a gene; V was cut back by 4 bases and J by 4 bases. Germline V gives CDR1 SGHNT, CDR2 YYREEE (reference sequence).